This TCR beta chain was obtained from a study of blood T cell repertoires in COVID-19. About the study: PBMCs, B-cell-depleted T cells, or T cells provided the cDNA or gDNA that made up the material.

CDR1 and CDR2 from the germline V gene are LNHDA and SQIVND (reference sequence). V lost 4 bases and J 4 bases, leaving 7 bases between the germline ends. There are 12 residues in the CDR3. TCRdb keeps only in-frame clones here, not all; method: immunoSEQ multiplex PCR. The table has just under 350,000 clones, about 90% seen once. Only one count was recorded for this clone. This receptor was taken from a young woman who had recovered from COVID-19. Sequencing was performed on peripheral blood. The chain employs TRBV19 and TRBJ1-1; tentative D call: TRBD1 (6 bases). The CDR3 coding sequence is TGTGCCAGTAGTACCAGGGGCACTGAAGCTTTCTTT. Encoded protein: CASSTRGTEAFF. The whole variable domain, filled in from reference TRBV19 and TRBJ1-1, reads DGGITQSPKYLFRKEGQNVTLSCEQNLNHDAMYWYRQDPGQGLRLIYYSQIVNDFQKGDIAEGYSVSREKKESFPLTVTSAQKNPTAFYLCASSTRGTEAFFGQGTRLTVV.